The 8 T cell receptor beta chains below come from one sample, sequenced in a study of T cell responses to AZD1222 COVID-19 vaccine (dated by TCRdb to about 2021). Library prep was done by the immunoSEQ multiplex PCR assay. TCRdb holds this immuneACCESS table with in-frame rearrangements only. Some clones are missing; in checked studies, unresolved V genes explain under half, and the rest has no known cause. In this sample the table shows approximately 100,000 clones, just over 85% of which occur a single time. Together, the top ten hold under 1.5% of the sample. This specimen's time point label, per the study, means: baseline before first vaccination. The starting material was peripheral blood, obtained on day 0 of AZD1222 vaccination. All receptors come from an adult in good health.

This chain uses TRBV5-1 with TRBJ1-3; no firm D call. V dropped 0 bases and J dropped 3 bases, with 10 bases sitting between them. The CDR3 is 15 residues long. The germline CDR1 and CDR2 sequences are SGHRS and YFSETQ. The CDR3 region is CASSLEVGGGNTIYF. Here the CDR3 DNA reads TGCGCCAGCAGCTTGGAGGTGGGTGGTGGAAACACCATATATTTT.

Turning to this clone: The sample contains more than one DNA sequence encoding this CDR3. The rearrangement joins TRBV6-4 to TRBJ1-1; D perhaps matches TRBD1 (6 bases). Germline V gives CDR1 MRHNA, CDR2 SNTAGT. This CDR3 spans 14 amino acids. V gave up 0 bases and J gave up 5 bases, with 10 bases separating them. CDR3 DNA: TGTGCCAGCAGTGACTCATCCAGGGGAACTGAAGCTTTCTTT. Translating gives CASSDSSRGTEAFF.

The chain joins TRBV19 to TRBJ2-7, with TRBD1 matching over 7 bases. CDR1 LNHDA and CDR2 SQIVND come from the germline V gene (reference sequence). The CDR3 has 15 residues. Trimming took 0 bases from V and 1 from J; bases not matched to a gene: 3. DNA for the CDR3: TGTGCCAGTAGTATAGAGTTGGGACAGTCCTACGAGCAGTACTTC. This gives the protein CASSIELGQSYEQYF.

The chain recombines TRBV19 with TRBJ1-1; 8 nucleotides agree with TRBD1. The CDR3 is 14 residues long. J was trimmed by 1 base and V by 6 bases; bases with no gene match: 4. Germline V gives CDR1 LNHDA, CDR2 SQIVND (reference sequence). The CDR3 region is CASRDRGGNTEAFF. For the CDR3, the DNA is TGTGCCAGTAGAGACAGGGGAGGGAACACTGAAGCTTTCTTT. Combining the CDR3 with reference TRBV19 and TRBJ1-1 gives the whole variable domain DGGITQSPKYLFRKEGQNVTLSCEQNLNHDAMYWYRQDPGQGLRLIYYSQIVNDFQKGDIAEGYSVSREKKESFPLTVTSAQKNPTAFYLCASRDRGGNTEAFFGQGTRLTVV.

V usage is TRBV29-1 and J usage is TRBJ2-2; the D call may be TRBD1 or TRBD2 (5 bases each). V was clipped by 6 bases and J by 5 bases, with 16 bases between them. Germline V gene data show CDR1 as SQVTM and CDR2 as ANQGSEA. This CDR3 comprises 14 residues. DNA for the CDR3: TGCAGCGTGAACGAGGCAGGGAGAACCGGGGAGCTGTTTTTT. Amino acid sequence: CSVNEAGRTGELFF.

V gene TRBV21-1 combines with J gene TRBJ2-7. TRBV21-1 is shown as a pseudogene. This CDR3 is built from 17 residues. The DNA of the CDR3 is TGTGCCAGCAGCAAAAGAGGTAACAAGGGAAGCTCCTACGAGCAGTACTTC. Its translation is CASSKRGNKGSSYEQYF.

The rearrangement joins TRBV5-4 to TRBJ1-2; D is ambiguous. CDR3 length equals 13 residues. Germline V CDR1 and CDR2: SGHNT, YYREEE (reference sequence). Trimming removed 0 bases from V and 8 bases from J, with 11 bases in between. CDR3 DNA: TGTGCCAGCAGCTTGGTTTCAGGAGGAGGCTACACCTTC. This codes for CASSLVSGGGYTF.

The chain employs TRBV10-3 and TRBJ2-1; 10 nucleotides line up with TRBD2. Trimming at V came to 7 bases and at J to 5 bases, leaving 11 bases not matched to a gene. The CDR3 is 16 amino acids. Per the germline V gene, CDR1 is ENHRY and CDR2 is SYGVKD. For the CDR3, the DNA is TGTGCCATCACTAGCAGCGGGAGGGCCCCCCACAATGAGCAGTTCTTC. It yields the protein CAITSSGRAPHNEQFF.